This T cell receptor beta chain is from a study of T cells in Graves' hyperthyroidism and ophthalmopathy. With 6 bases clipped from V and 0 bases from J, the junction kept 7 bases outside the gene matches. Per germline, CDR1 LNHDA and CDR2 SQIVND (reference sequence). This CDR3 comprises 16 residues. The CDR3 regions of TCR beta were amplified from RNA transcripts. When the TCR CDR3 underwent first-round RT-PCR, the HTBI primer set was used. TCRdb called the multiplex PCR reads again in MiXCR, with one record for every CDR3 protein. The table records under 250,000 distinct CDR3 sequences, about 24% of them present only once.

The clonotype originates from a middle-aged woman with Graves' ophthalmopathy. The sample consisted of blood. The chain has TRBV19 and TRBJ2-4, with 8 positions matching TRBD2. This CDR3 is CASRPRGDLAKNIQYF. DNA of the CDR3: TGTGCCAGTAGACCGCGGGGGGACTTAGCCAAAAACATTCAGTACTTC.